This TCR beta chain was profiled in a study of ipilimumab plus nivolumab after autologous stem cell transplantation. The overall study: Patients received a median of about five ipilimumab and 8 nivolumab doses.

Study conclusions and caveats: TCR repertoire, Treg phenotype and gut microbiota reportedly support more study of this approach.

Clones were read by immunoSEQ multiplex PCR, and TCRdb kept only the in-frame ones, dropping some. Among about 13,000 clones listed, 73% were seen once. Checkpoint therapy with ipilimumab 1 mg/kg began 14 to 28 days after transplant. Note on this clone: What it binds is not known.

The sequencing used PBMCs, collected in a trial of ipilimumab plus nivolumab as post-transplant consolidation. This receptor was identified in a male donor with diffuse large B-cell lymphoma.

Here the CDR3 reads CASSSPYRDNYMNTEAFF. The CDR3, as DNA: TGTGCCAGCAGCTCCCCCTATAGGGACAATTACATGAACACTGAAGCTTTCTTT. This chain links TRBV13 with TRBJ1-1, with D possibly being TRBD1 (6 bases). V was trimmed by 4 bases and J by 0 bases, leaving 21 bases between them. The CDR3 covers 18 residues. The germline gives CDR1 PRHDT, CDR2 FYEKMQ (reference sequence).